Sequencing of this T cell receptor (beta chain) was carried out in a study of HIV-infected patients and healthy controls. One entry per CDR3 protein results from TCRdb running MiXCR on the 5' RACE reads. In the table there are 60,000 to 70,000 distinct CDR3 sequences, about 19% of which are singletons. This clonotype was counted at least ten times. Sequenced material: CD4+ T cells from blood. The receptor's source is a human donor in good health.

The CDR3 sequence is CASSQGHEQYF. The CDR3 DNA sequence: TGCGCCAGCAGTCAGGGTCACGAGCAGTACTTC. The chain carries TRBV10-2 and TRBJ2-7; weak D call: TRBD1 (5 bases). The CDR3 is made up of 11 amino acids. With 5 bases removed from V and 5 bases from J, the gap between germline ends came to 7 bases. Germline CDR1 reads WSHSY; CDR2 reads SAAADI.